Listed below are T cell receptor beta chains from one sample, sequenced in a study of CD8 T cells in ankylosing spondylitis. MiXCR was run by TCRdb on the 5' RACE reads, yielding one entry per CDR3 protein. The top ten hold 0.95% to 1.4% of the sample, which has nearly 350,000 distinct CDR3 sequences, 14% to 15% seen once. Sequencing was carried out using blood, either unsorted or a sorted T cell fraction (not recorded which). These receptors all come from a male donor with ankylosing spondylitis or in good health (not recorded which). Each CDR3 is given with its conserved first and last residue. The D gene is left open where the match is weak. Expanded clones get a size class; other rows say once, few or many, or leave the size out.

clone_size,d_call,j_call,cdr3_length,v_call,cdr3_aa,cdr3_nt
many,NA,TRBJ1-5,14,TRBV7-2,CASSFGGVGQPQHF,TGTGCCAGCAGCTTCGGGGGGGTAGGTCAGCCCCAGCATTTT
few,TRBD1,TRBJ1-4,11,TRBV20-1,CSAPGQVELFF,TGCAGTGCTCCCGGACAGGTTGAACTGTTTTTT
NA,NA,TRBJ2-3,17,TRBV7-9,CASSVLPQLSSTDTQYF,TGTGCCAGCAGCGTTCTCCCCCAACTCTCTAGCACAGATACGCAGTATTTT
few,NA,TRBJ2-3,12,TRBV7-9,CASSSGQDTQYF,TGTGCCAGCAGCTCCGGTCAGGATACGCAGTATTTT
many,NA,TRBJ2-1,13,TRBV28,CASKTGTYNEQFF,TGTGCCAGCAAGACGGGGACCTACAATGAGCAGTTCTTC
many,TRBD2,TRBJ2-1,15,TRBV5-6,CASSLSSGDYNEQFF,TGTGCCAGCAGCTTGTCTAGCGGAGACTACAATGAGCAGTTCTTC
few,NA,TRBJ1-5,15,TRBV5-1,CASSLVPGDGQPQHF,TGCGCCAGCAGCTTGGTTCCGGGTGACGGTCAGCCCCAGCATTTT
many,NA,TRBJ1-2,14,TRBV5-1,CASSSGGAGYGYTF,TGCGCCAGCAGTTCCGGAGGGGCCGGCTATGGCTACACCTTC
few,NA,TRBJ2-2,15,TRBV5-1,CASSLGQAGTGELFF,TGCGCCAGCAGCCTTGGACAGGCGGGGACCGGGGAGCTGTTTTTT
NA,NA,TRBJ2-5,14,TRBV5-1,CATSLGREGETQYF,TGCGCCACCAGCTTGGGTAGGGAAGGAGAGACCCAGTACTTC
few,NA,TRBJ2-4,14,TRBV28,CASSLHTPRDIQYF,TGTGCCAGCAGTTTACACACTCCGAGGGACATTCAGTACTTC
many,NA,TRBJ2-2,12,TRBV12-3/TRBV12-4,CASSLSAGELFF,TGTGCCAGCAGTTTATCTGCCGGGGAGCTGTTTTTT
many,NA,TRBJ1-1,13,TRBV12-3/TRBV12-4,CASTLREGAEAFF,TGTGCCAGCACCCTGCGGGAGGGTGCTGAAGCTTTCTTT
NA,TRBD1,TRBJ2-1,17,TRBV4-2,CASSQVPGGETGNEQFF,TGTGCCAGCAGCCAAGTACCAGGGGGCGAAACTGGCAATGAGCAGTTCTTC
NA,NA,TRBJ1-1,14,TRBV7-9,CASSPSTGNTEAFF,TGTGCCAGCAGCCCCTCGACAGGGAACACTGAAGCTTTCTTT
many,NA,TRBJ2-7,12,TRBV9,CASSHSPYEQYF,TGTGCCAGCAGCCATAGTCCCTACGAGCAGTACTTC
NA,TRBD1,TRBJ1-2,16,TRBV3-1,CASSARDRGRVYGYTF,TGTGCCAGCAGCGCCCGGGACAGGGGGAGAGTCTATGGCTACACCTTC
NA,TRBD2,TRBJ2-5,18,TRBV24-1,CATSDFTPGLAGEETQYF,TGTGCCACCAGTGATTTTACACCGGGACTAGCGGGGGAAGAGACCCAGTACTTC
few,TRBD1,TRBJ1-2,15,TRBV14,CASSQVGQMLYGYTF,TGTGCCAGCAGCCAAGTGGGACAGATGCTCTATGGCTACACCTTC
few,NA,TRBJ2-1,12,TRBV29-1,CSARPQNNEQFF,TGCAGCGCACGACCTCAGAACAATGAGCAGTTCTTC
NA,NA,TRBJ2-2,16,TRBV4-2,CASSQGQGANTGELFF,TGTGCCAGCAGCCAAGGTCAGGGTGCGAACACCGGGGAGCTGTTTTTT
few,TRBD2,TRBJ2-3,15,TRBV9,CASSSGLGNTDTQYF,TGTGCCAGCAGCTCGGGACTAGGGAACACAGATACGCAGTATTTT
NA,NA,TRBJ2-5,17,TRBV30,CAWSVSGGRRDQETQYF,TGTGCCTGGAGTGTATCCGGGGGGCGCCGGGACCAAGAGACCCAGTACTTC
many,NA,TRBJ1-1,13,TRBV5-1,CASSYRENTEAFF,TGCGCCAGCAGCTACAGGGAGAACACTGAAGCTTTCTTT
NA,NA,TRBJ1-5,13,TRBV12-3/TRBV12-4,CASSLMDVEPQHF,TGTGCCAGCAGTTTAATGGACGTTGAGCCCCAGCATTTT
few,TRBD1,TRBJ2-1,16,TRBV15,CATSIGRTGGRDEQFF,TGTGCCACCAGCATCGGGCGGACAGGGGGTAGGGATGAGCAGTTCTTC
few,NA,TRBJ2-3,13,TRBV11-3,CASSLEDSHTQYF,TGTGCCAGCAGCTTGGAGGACTCTCATACGCAGTATTTT
NA,TRBD2,TRBJ2-1,18,TRBV5-1,CASSSTGTSLHSYNEQFF,TGCGCCAGCAGCTCCACCGGGACTAGCCTCCATTCCTACAATGAGCAGTTCTTC
few,NA,TRBJ2-2,19,TRBV12-2,CASRSDCLTSAFNTGELFF,TGTGCAAGTCGCTCCGACTGCCTCACTAGCGCCTTTAACACCGGGGAGCTGTTTTTT
few,TRBD2,TRBJ2-5,14,TRBV20-1,CSARPGSGRETQYF,TGCAGTGCTAGACCAGGCAGCGGGAGAGAGACCCAGTACTTC
few,NA,TRBJ2-5,12,TRBV7-6,CALSSGGETQYF,TGTGCCCTATCCTCTGGGGGGGAGACCCAGTACTTC
NA,TRBD2,TRBJ2-1,14,TRBV20-1,CSASRGGRYNEQFF,TGCAGTGCTTCACGGGGGGGCCGCTACAATGAGCAGTTCTTC
few,NA,TRBJ2-4,16,TRBV5-1,CASSQTRELAKNIQYF,TGCGCCAGCAGCCAAACGAGGGAACTAGCCAAAAACATTCAGTACTTC
few,TRBD2,TRBJ2-7,14,TRBV6-5,CASRWLAGAGEQYF,TGTGCCAGCCGTTGGCTAGCGGGAGCGGGTGAGCAGTACTTC
few,NA,TRBJ2-3,14,TRBV6-2/TRBV6-3,CASSPPRRTDTQYF,TGTGCCAGCAGTCCTCCTCGACGGACAGATACGCAGTATTTT
NA,NA,TRBJ2-2,15,TRBV5-1,CASSLNAIETGELFF,TGCGCCAGCAGCCTTAATGCGATCGAAACCGGGGAGCTGTTTTTT
NA,NA,TRBJ2-1,14,TRBV12-3/TRBV12-4,CASSLGSVVNEQFF,TGTGCCAGCAGTTTAGGGTCGGTGGTAAATGAGCAGTTCTTC
few,NA,TRBJ1-2,12,TRBV19,CASTQADAGYTF,TGTGCCAGTACACAGGCAGATGCTGGCTACACCTTC
few,NA,TRBJ1-2,13,TRBV20-1,CSARPQEGGGYTF,TGCAGTGCTAGACCCCAAGAGGGTGGTGGCTACACCTTC
NA,NA,TRBJ2-7,18,TRBV11-1,CASSARGTSREFSYEQYF,TGTGCCAGCAGCGCTAGGGGGACGTCGCGGGAATTCTCCTACGAGCAGTACTTC
few,NA,TRBJ2-3,15,TRBV7-9,CASSLPGASTDTQYF,TGTGCCAGCAGCTTACCGGGAGCCTCAACAGATACGCAGTATTTT
few,NA,TRBJ2-1,12,TRBV5-6,CASSLWHRDKFF,TGTGCCAGCAGCTTGTGGCACAGGGATAAGTTCTTC
NA,NA,TRBJ2-3,12,TRBV20-1,CSARRDVDTQYF,TGCAGTGCCCGCCGGGACGTCGATACGCAGTATTTT
NA,TRBD1,TRBJ1-5,14,TRBV3-1,CASSQERGQQPQHF,TGTGCCAGCAGCCAGGAGAGGGGGCAACAGCCCCAGCATTTT
many,TRBD2,TRBJ2-1,16,TRBV24-1,CATSDPGLAGGNEQFF,TGTGCCACCAGTGACCCGGGACTAGCGGGGGGCAATGAGCAGTTCTTC
NA,NA,TRBJ2-1,15,TRBV5-1,CASSLDRLDDNEQFF,TGCGCCAGCAGCTTGGATCGTCTTGACGACAATGAGCAGTTCTTC
few,NA,TRBJ1-5,14,TRBV15,CATSYWGSNQPQHF,TGTGCCACCAGCTATTGGGGTAGCAATCAGCCCCAGCATTTT
many,NA,TRBJ1-1,12,TRBV10-3,CAISEEGTEAFF,TGTGCCATCAGTGAAGAGGGGACTGAAGCTTTCTTT